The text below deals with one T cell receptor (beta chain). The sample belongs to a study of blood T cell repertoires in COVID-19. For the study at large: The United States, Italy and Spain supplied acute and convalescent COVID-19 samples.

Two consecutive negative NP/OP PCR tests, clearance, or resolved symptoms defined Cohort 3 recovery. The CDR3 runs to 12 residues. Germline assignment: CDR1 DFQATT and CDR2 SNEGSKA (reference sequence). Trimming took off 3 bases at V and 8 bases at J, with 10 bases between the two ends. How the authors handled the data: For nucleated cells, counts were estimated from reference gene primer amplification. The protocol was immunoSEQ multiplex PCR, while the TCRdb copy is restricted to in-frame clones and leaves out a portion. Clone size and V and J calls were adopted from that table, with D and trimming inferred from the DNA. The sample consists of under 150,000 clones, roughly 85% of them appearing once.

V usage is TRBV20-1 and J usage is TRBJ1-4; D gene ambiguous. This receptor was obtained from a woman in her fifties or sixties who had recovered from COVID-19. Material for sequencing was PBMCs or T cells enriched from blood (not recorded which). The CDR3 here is CSASGQREKLFF. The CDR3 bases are TGCAGTGCTAGTGGCCAGCGGGAAAAACTGTTTTTT.